This T cell receptor beta chain appears in the sequencing data of a study of blood T cell repertoires in COVID-19. Participants spanned ages roughly 18 to 95 years and resided in about two dozen US areas. As originally analysed: Scientists estimated how many nucleated cells there were by amplifying reference gene primers. Produced via immunoSEQ multiplex PCR; TCRdb's table is partial and in-frame only. That table is the source of V, J and clone size, and D and trimming were worked out from the DNA. The sample consists of approximately 220,000 clones, 83% of them appearing once. This sequence was found in a woman aged 40 to 55 who had been exposed to COVID-19. Sequencing was performed on PBMCs or T cells enriched from blood (not recorded which).

CDR3: CATSIDQGGHQPQHF. The CDR3 DNA follows: TGTGCCACCAGCATTGATCAGGGTGGCCATCAGCCCCAGCATTTT. This chain connects TRBV15 to TRBJ1-5; tentatively, D is TRBD1 (5 bases). This CDR3 region has 15 residues. Germline CDR1 LNHNV, CDR2 YYDKDF (reference sequence). V dropped 4 bases and J dropped 5 bases, with 15 bases sitting between them.